This T cell receptor (beta chain) appears in the sequencing data of a study of T cell responses to AZD1222 COVID-19 vaccine. Study results and caveats: Following two doses of AZD1222, Spike-specific TCR breadth and depth rose. Clonal diversity was possibly underestimated, and white British individuals and females predominated among donors. Every sample of the repertoires postdated the peak T cell response. Baseline testing showed seropositivity in only a handful of AZD1222 recipients.

Sequencing used immunoSEQ multiplex PCR; TCRdb keeps in-frame clones, though not all of them. The table shows about 170,000 clones, with more than 80% occurring only once. As regards this clone: The antigen remains unidentified.

The germline CDR1 and CDR2 sequences are SEHNR and FQNEAQ (reference sequence). The CDR3 has 14 amino acids. Trimming shortened V by 1 base and J by 11 bases, and 15 bases separated the two germline ends. The sequence was obtained from an adult who received the MenACWY meningococcal vaccine as a control. This chain joins TRBV7-9 and TRBJ1-5; a possible D gene is TRBD1 (6 bases). The sample consisted of peripheral blood, taken 28 days after the second dose of the MenACWY control vaccine. The CDR3 DNA reads as TGTGCCAGCAGCTTAGAAGGGGGGCTTGGGACCCAGCATTTT. It codes for CASSLEGGLGTQHF.